This TCR beta chain originates from a study of shared clonotypes between healthy human individuals (dated by TCRdb to 2018 to 2021). About the study as a whole: A couple of women and a few men aged 18 to 49 years were included in the cohort. The study deeply sequenced blood TCR repertoires of about 5 healthy adults to estimate repertoire size and the extent of clonotype sharing between individuals. Per donor, leukapheresis produced somewhere between about 0.94 and 9.5 billion PBMCs. For each donor, CD4 naive and CD4 memory were each run on three plates, CD8 naive on two plates, and CD8 memory on one plate. Libraries were prepared and TCR repertoires were sequenced by different laboratories using diverse techniques, in order to increase sequencing depth and limit assay-specific biases.

Using the deep immunoSEQ assay, multiplex PCR amplified TCR CDR3 regions from genomic DNA. Extracted genomic DNA from each cell subset was spread evenly across all wells of several immunoSEQ 96-well plates, with each plate serving as a replicate. For sorted subsets, about 200 ng genomic DNA, equal to 30,000 to 35,000 T cell genomes, was loaded into each replicate PCR. The purified libraries were quantified using a Qubit 3.0 fluorometer, sized with a Bioanalyzer 2100, and then quantified again using the KAPA Library Quantification kit. Each immunoSEQ 96-well plate was sequenced on its own single-read 150-cycle Illumina NextSeq 550 flow cell. The authors' analysis ran thus. Because the immunoSEQ output included only junctional sequences and no quality scores, the filtering could not be the same as the filtering used for full-length reads. Sequences were annotated with PyIR, a Python wrapper for IgBLAST v1.9, using IMGT germline references to assign V/J genes and CDR3. Reads were removed for weak V/J assignments (E-value above 1e-6), missing CDR3, stop codons, out-of-frame junctions, or ambiguous translated residues. V3J clonotypes were defined by identical inferred V gene, J gene, and CDR3 amino acid sequence. Percentage overlap between repertoires was calculated by dividing the number of shared unique clonotypes by the size of the smaller repertoire. Three approaches were used to assess repertoire richness: RTK rarefaction, the Chao1 estimator, and Recon v2.1 estimates of unobserved clonotypes. OLGA was used to compute generation probabilities for all TCRbeta clonotypes that the gDNA method yielded from a few donors. Sourced from immuneACCESS, this table was stored by TCRdb with only in-frame sequences that have V and J called. A share of the clones is absent; for the studies checked, an unresolved V gene accounts for under half, and the remainder has no known explanation. V, J and clone size are those of that table, while D and trimming were read from the DNA. For this sample there are about 2.4 million clones; just over 90% appear just once. The ten largest clones capture 0.14% of the sample.

About this clone itself: Its cognate antigen has yet to be identified. No base qualities exist here, and no much larger clone lies one base off it.

General study outcomes and caveats: The genetic and exposure-history diversity represented was limited by the small number of donors. Sampling was restricted to blood, and TCR repertoires in tissue are likely to differ from TCR repertoires in blood. Higher generation probabilities were observed for clonotypes shared by all four sorted-subset donors than for non-shared clonotypes. Pairwise subsampling led to the expectation that sequencing depth would affect the degree of clonotype sharing among donors. Naive subsets generally had larger estimated clonotype richness than memory subsets. Rarefaction of sorted-subset datasets indicated incomplete sequencing despite the large sequencing depth. Sharing across several donors was observed for 4.5% to 6.5% of naive CD4, about 4% of naive CD8, 2% to 2.5% of memory CD4, and about 0.39% of memory CD8 clonotypes.

Trimming removed 1 base from V and 7 bases from J; the gene matches leave 8 bases unexplained. The germline V gene provides CDR1 SNHLY and CDR2 FYNNEI. Its CDR3 holds 16 amino acids, cysteine through phenylalanine. The CDR3 DNA has 48 bases and is translated from base 1. Healthy HIV-negative adults with no recently reported acute infections or vaccinations were included as donors. All donors were Caucasian adults living in Nashville, Tennessee, USA. CD4+ T cells were enriched by magnetic negative selection, after which naive cells were positively selected on CD45RA and the negative fraction was taken as the memory subset. Blood was obtained by leukapheresis, after which PBMCs were separated by Ficoll-Histopaque density gradient centrifugation and cryopreserved in liquid nitrogen vapor phase. Purity and quantity of every magnetically sorted T cell population were checked by analytical flow cytometry. Genomic DNA was isolated from each sorted fraction and quantified by UV absorbance on a Nanodrop 2000c.

The sequencing sample was made of naive CD4+ T cells sorted from blood. In the paper's terms, the cell subset or site label means: CD45RA+ positively selected. Recombination linked TRBV2 to TRBJ2-2; 8 bases in the middle match TRBD2. This receptor was identified in a man younger than 35 in good health. The DNA sequence follows: TGTGCCAGCAGTGAAGGGAACGGGGGGGCCCTCGGGGAGCTGTTTTTT. Its translation reads: CASSEGNGGALGELFF.